This T cell receptor (beta chain) was documented in a study of cytotoxic CD8 clonotypes in ibrutinib-treated CLL. This clone was seen more than once but under ten times. Repertoires were generated with immunoSEQ multiplex PCR, while TCRdb's copy carries only in-frame clones and drops some. The sample shows tens of thousands of clones, 60% to 80% of them seen only once. This CDR3 is 15 amino acids long. This clonotype was sampled from a human donor with chronic lymphocytic leukemia. The input for sequencing was PBMCs, taken after 24 months of ibrutinib treatment. This chain links TRBV21-1 with TRBJ2-7; TRBD1, as called in the table, went unchecked against the DNA. TRBV21-1 is reported as a pseudogene. The DNA of the CDR3 is TGTGCCAGCAGCGCAACCGGGACAGGGGTCTACGAGCAGTACTTC. Translated, it gives CASSATGTGVYEQYF.